This is a list of T cell receptor beta chains from one sample in a study of circulating CD8 cells and anti-PD-1 response in melanoma. TCRdb analysed the reads with MiXCR anew, one entry per CDR3 protein. This table has some 500 distinct CDR3 sequences, about 8% appearing once. The sample was CD8+ T cells from PBMCs, taken at baseline or after one month of anti-PD-1 therapy (not recorded which). These receptor sequences come from a human donor with melanoma. Each CDR3 is given with its conserved first and last residue. A D gene is named only where the DNA matches it firmly. For some rows the clone size is stated as once, few or many, or as a class when expanded; others skip it.

D,V,size,J,CDR3,DNA
TRBD1,TRBV19,large,TRBJ2-5,CASSHRRGQGEETQYF,TGTGCCAGTAGCCATCGCCGGGGACAGGGGGAAGAGACCCAGTACTTC
NA,TRBV4-1,few,TRBJ2-1,CASSGRAGAVNEQFF,TGCGCCAGCAGCGGAAGGGCGGGGGCCGTCAATGAGCAGTTCTTC
NA,TRBV19,few,TRBJ2-7,CASSTQPDGDEQYF,TGTGCCAGTAGTACCCAGCCGGACGGAGACGAGCAGTACTTC
NA,TRBV29-1,large,TRBJ2-4,CSVTWEQNIQYF,TGCAGCGTTACCTGGGAGCAAAACATTCAGTACTTC
NA,TRBV27,large,TRBJ2-3,CASSLRQGADTQYF,TGTGCCAGCAGTTTACGGCAGGGAGCAGATACGCAGTATTTT
NA,TRBV18,large,TRBJ2-7,CASSIGTTYEQYF,TGTGCCAGCTCAATCGGGACAACCTACGAGCAGTACTTC
NA,TRBV7-3,NA,TRBJ2-3,CASSSVGDTQYF,TGTGCCAGCAGCTCCGTAGGAGATACGCAGTATTTT
NA,TRBV2,NA,TRBJ2-7,CASSLTLNEQYF,TGTGCCAGCAGTCTTACACTAAACGAGCAGTACTTC
NA,TRBV4-3,medium-sized,TRBJ2-1,CASSQSSRGVNEQFF,TGCGCCAGCAGCCAATCCTCGCGGGGAGTCAATGAGCAGTTCTTC
TRBD1,TRBV7-2,large,TRBJ1-2,CASSLNLDRGYGYTF,TGTGCCAGCAGCTTAAATCTCGACAGGGGGTATGGCTACACCTTC
TRBD1,TRBV2,medium-sized,TRBJ2-7,CASSEGYRGLYEQYF,TGTGCCAGCAGTGAAGGGTACAGGGGGCTCTACGAGCAGTACTTC
NA,TRBV2,medium-sized,TRBJ2-1,CASSGQGLGNEQFF,TGTGCCAGCAGTGGGCAGGGACTCGGCAATGAGCAGTTCTTC
NA,TRBV7-2,medium-sized,TRBJ2-1,CASSRSSYNEQFF,TGTGCCAGCAGCCGGAGCTCCTACAATGAGCAGTTCTTC
NA,TRBV27,large,TRBJ2-5,CASMGWGPQETQYF,TGTGCCAGCATGGGTTGGGGCCCCCAAGAGACCCAGTACTTC
NA,TRBV7-2,NA,TRBJ1-5,CASSLLPNSNQPQHF,TGTGCCAGCAGCTTATTACCAAATAGCAATCAGCCCCAGCATTTT
NA,TRBV5-6,few,TRBJ1-6,CASSLGSSYNSPLHF,TGTGCCAGCAGCTTGGGGAGCTCCTATAATTCACCCCTCCACTTT
NA,TRBV9,few,TRBJ2-1,CASSPGQTSYNEQFF,TGTGCCAGCAGCCCCGGACAGACTTCCTACAATGAGCAGTTCTTC
NA,TRBV30,medium-sized,TRBJ1-3,CAWKKMGNTIYF,TGTGCCTGGAAGAAGATGGGAAACACCATATATTTT
NA,TRBV27,medium-sized,TRBJ2-1,CASRTSGSYNEQFF,TGTGCCAGCAGGACGAGCGGGTCCTACAATGAGCAGTTCTTC
NA,TRBV27,medium-sized,TRBJ2-1,CASSLSGREQFF,TGTGCCAGCAGTTTATCAGGCCGTGAGCAGTTCTTC
TRBD2,TRBV27,large,TRBJ2-1,CASWGLASYNEQFF,TGTGCCAGCTGGGGACTAGCGTCCTACAATGAGCAGTTCTTC
NA,TRBV7-2,medium-sized,TRBJ2-7,CASSLGAYEQYF,TGTGCCAGCAGCTTAGGGGCCTACGAGCAGTACTTC
TRBD1,TRBV12-3/TRBV12-4,NA,TRBJ2-7,CASSSWSDGTGGGQYF,TGTGCCAGCAGTTCGTGGAGTGATGGGACAGGGGGTGGGCAGTACTTC
NA,TRBV4-1,large,TRBJ1-2,CASSQDRPTGYTF,TGCGCCAGCAGCCAAGATCGACCCACTGGCTACACCTTC
NA,TRBV7-3,large,TRBJ2-3,CASSLVGSTDTQYF,TGTGCCAGCAGCTTGGTTGGGAGCACAGATACGCAGTATTTT
TRBD2,TRBV4-1,medium-sized,TRBJ2-7,CASSQEEGGGAYEQYF,TGCGCCAGCAGCCAAGAGGAGGGCGGGGGTGCATACGAGCAGTACTTC
TRBD2,TRBV30,NA,TRBJ2-1,CAWSVLAGGYNEQFF,TGTGCCTGGAGTGTACTGGCGGGGGGGTACAATGAGCAGTTCTTC
NA,TRBV18,large,TRBJ1-1,CASSPEGLGRVTEAFF,TGTGCCAGCTCACCAGAGGGATTGGGAAGGGTCACTGAAGCTTTCTTT
NA,TRBV29-1,NA,TRBJ2-7,CSVVEGYEQYF,TGCAGCGTTGTAGAGGGCTACGAGCAGTACTTC
NA,TRBV24-1,large,TRBJ2-6,CATSDSSGANVLTF,TGTGCCACCAGTGATAGCTCTGGGGCCAACGTCCTGACTTTC
TRBD1,TRBV27,medium-sized,TRBJ1-2,CASSGDRSYGYTF,TGTGCCAGCAGCGGGGACAGGTCCTATGGCTACACCTTC
NA,TRBV5-5,NA,TRBJ1-5,CASSPGMGGQPQHF,TGTGCCAGCAGCCCAGGGATGGGAGGTCAGCCCCAGCATTTT